Shown below are 21 T cell receptor beta chains from a single sample sequenced in a study of T cell repertoires in cytomegalovirus infection. TCRdb recomputed calls from the reads with MiXCR, one row per CDR3 protein. The sample lists roughly 280,000 distinct CDR3 sequences, roughly 10% occurring once. The sequenced sample consisted of PBMCs. The receptors derive from a human donor in good health (CMV status not recorded). Some clones in this sample may be carry-over from other donors' samples.

This clonotype was seen repeatedly, ten times or more. V is TRBV18 and J is TRBJ2-1; TRBD2 agrees at 11 bases. CDR1 and CDR2 from the germline V gene are KGHSH and LQKENI. Germline trimming cut 5 bases from V and 5 bases from J; bases unmatched to any gene: 8. The CDR3 is made up of 16 amino acids. Written as DNA, the CDR3 is TGTGCCAGCTCAGGACTAGCGGGTCCTGGGGACAATGAGCAGTTCTTC. It codes for CASSGLAGPGDNEQFF.

This clonotype occurred many times. The CDR3 here is CASSLRGTLRELFF. In DNA, the CDR3 is TGTGCCAGCAGTTTACGAGGGACCCTGCGGGAGCTGTTTTTT. The rearrangement links TRBV28 to TRBJ2-2; D may correspond to TRBD1 or TRBD2 (5 bases each). Germline CDR1 is MDHEN and CDR2 is SYDVKM. V was clipped by 2 bases and J by 9 bases, with 13 bases between them. This CDR3 contains 14 residues. Filled out from reference TRBV28 and TRBJ2-2, the complete variable domain reads DVKVTQSSRYLVKRTGEKVFLECVQDMDHENMFWYRQDPGLGLRLIYFSYDVKMKEKGDIPEGYSVSREKKERFSLILESASTNQTSMYLCASSLRGTLRELFFGEGSRLTVL.

Ten or more counts support this clonotype. The chain carries TRBV7-9 and TRBJ1-1; D uncertain. Per the germline V gene, CDR1 is SEHNR and CDR2 is FQNEAQ (reference sequence). The CDR3 spans 14 residues. The germline V and J ends were trimmed by 3 bases and 0 bases, with 8 bases remaining between them. Written as DNA, the CDR3 is TGTGCCAGCAGCTTTAACAACATGAACACTGAAGCTTTCTTT. It yields the protein CASSFNNMNTEAFF.

This clonotype occurred many times. V is TRBV5-8 and J is TRBJ1-4, with D unresolved. Germline loops: CDR1 SGHTS, CDR2 YDEGEE. V was cut by 1 base and J by 0 bases, with 4 bases left in between. The CDR3 contains 14 residues. The CDR3 loop is CASSLSATNEKLFF. The CDR3, as DNA: TGTGCCAGCAGCTTGTCTGCAACTAATGAAAAACTGTTTTTT.

The J gene is TRBJ1-1, the V gene TRBV7-2; possibly TRBD1 for D (5 bases). CDR1 is SGHTA and CDR2 is FQGNSA in the germline V gene. The CDR3 is 14 residues long. The V gene lost 6 bases and the J gene lost 3 bases, with 14 bases spanning the gap. CDR3 residues: CASSPGLRHTEAFF. The CDR3 region has the DNA TGTGCCAGCAGTCCAGGGTTACGGCACACTGAAGCTTTCTTT.

This sequence joins TRBV29-1 and TRBJ2-1, with TRBD2 matching 11 bases. CDR1 is SQVTM, CDR2 ANQGSEA, per germline. J lost 6 bases, V lost 5 bases, and 6 bases had no gene match. The CDR3 is 14 amino acids. The CDR3 is CSVSGTSGLNEQFF. CDR3 sequence (DNA): TGCAGCGTTTCCGGGACTAGCGGACTCAATGAGCAGTTCTTC.

Ten or more counts support this clonotype. The chain combines TRBV7-2 with TRBJ1-2, with D tentatively TRBD1 (5 bases). V was pared by 5 bases and J by 7 bases, with 14 bases between. CDR1 and CDR2 from the germline V gene are SGHTA and FQGNSA. The CDR3 has 13 amino acids. The CDR3 protein is CASSDRRGSGYTF. The CDR3, as DNA: TGTGCCAGCAGCGATAGACGGGGGTCTGGCTACACCTTC.

This clonotype was counted only a few times. This chain uses TRBV6-4 with TRBJ2-3, with 7 bases identical to TRBD2. V shed 3 bases, J shed 1 base, and the junction held 4 bases outside the gene matches. This CDR3 is 15 amino acids long. The germline V gene encodes CDR1 MRHNA and CDR2 SNTAGT. The CDR3 protein is CASSESSGGTDTQYF. Here the CDR3 DNA reads TGTGCCAGCAGTGAATCCAGCGGGGGCACAGATACGCAGTATTTT.

The sample holds many counts of this clonotype. For the CDR3, the DNA is TGTGCCAGCAGCTTAAAGTACGGCAATGAGCAGTTCTTC. This translates into CASSLKYGNEQFF. The chain combines TRBV7-2 with TRBJ2-1; no clear D gene. The V end lost 2 bases, the J end lost 6 bases, and 8 bases lay between the germline ends. The CDR3 length is 13 residues. Germline assignment: CDR1 SGHTA and CDR2 FQGNSA.

This clonotype has ten or more counts. The rearrangement joins TRBV11-2 to TRBJ2-6; no reliable D call. V lost 3 bases to trimming and J lost 2 bases, with 8 bases between them. Per the germline V gene, CDR1 is SGHAT and CDR2 is FQNNGV. The length of the CDR3 is 15 residues. This chain's CDR3 is CASSFDRAGANVLTF. In nucleotides, the CDR3 is TGTGCCAGCAGCTTTGACCGGGCTGGGGCCAACGTCCTGACTTTC. The variable domain in full, with the rest retrieved from reference TRBV11-2 and TRBJ2-6, is EAGVAQSPRYKIIEKRQSVAFWCNPISGHATLYWYQQILGQGPKLLIQFQNNGVVDDSQLPKDRFSAERLKGVDSTLKIQPAKLEDSAVYLCASSFDRAGANVLTFGAGSRLTVL.

The sample holds many counts of this clonotype. V is TRBV7-2 and J is TRBJ2-7; D gene unclear. The germline V gene has CDR1 SGHTA and CDR2 FQGNSA. Trimming pared 0 bases from V and 2 bases from J, leaving 11 bases between. This CDR3 spans 15 amino acids. The CDR3 DNA is TGTGCCAGCAGCTTAGCGGTCGGACCCACCTACGAGCAGTACTTC. Translated, it gives CASSLAVGPTYEQYF.

Many counts were recorded for this clonotype. The chain links TRBV7-2 to TRBJ1-1; 7 nucleotides match TRBD1. In germline, CDR1 is SGHTA, CDR2 FQGNSA. With V trimmed by 1 base and J by 2 bases, 13 bases remained unmatched. This CDR3 has 18 amino acids. The chain's CDR3 is CASSLVDGQVGANTEAFF. CDR3 in DNA: TGTGCCAGCAGCTTAGTCGATGGACAGGTAGGAGCCAACACTGAAGCTTTCTTT.

This clonotype occurred many times. The rearrangement links TRBV6-1 to TRBJ1-5; no reliable D call. This CDR3 comprises 14 residues. Germline lookup yields CDR1 MNHNS and CDR2 SASEGT. The ends were cut back, 2 bases at V and 0 bases at J, with 5 bases in the middle. CDR3 in DNA: TGTGCCAGCAGTGAACAGAGTAGCAATCAGCCCCAGCATTTT. Its translation is CASSEQSSNQPQHF.

Points on this clonotype: One end of the junction fails to match germline, which may point to a read error. This chain's CDR3 is CSAPSVYDEQFF. The CDR3 DNA follows: TGCAGTGCTCCATCAGTCTACGATGAGCAGTTCTTC. V usage is TRBV20-1 and J usage is TRBJ2-1; D is unclear. The CDR3 is 12 amino acids. CDR1 and CDR2 (germline): DFQATT, SNEGSKA (reference sequence).

The sample holds many counts of this clonotype. The chain has TRBV20-1 and TRBJ2-7; D might be TRBD2 (5 bases). The CDR3 extends over 14 amino acids. Trimming pared 1 base from V and 3 bases from J, leaving 13 bases between. Germline-derived CDR1 and CDR2 are DFQATT and SNEGSKA (reference sequence). This chain's CDR3 is CSARVVEGDYEQYF. The CDR3 nucleotides are TGCAGTGCTAGAGTAGTAGAGGGAGACTACGAGCAGTACTTC.

This chain connects TRBV19 to TRBJ1-1; a possible D gene is TRBD1 (6 bases). Trimming removed 4 bases from V and 4 bases from J, with 16 bases in between. Per germline, CDR1 LNHDA and CDR2 SQIVND (reference sequence). The CDR3 totals 15 residues. The DNA of the CDR3 is TGTGCCAGTAGTACATTCTCGACAGGACTCACTGAAGCTTTCTTT. Its protein product is CASSTFSTGLTEAFF.

V is TRBV20-1 and J is TRBJ2-7, with 9 nucleotides matching TRBD2. CDR3 length: 15 residues. The junction had 6 bases not matched to a gene; V was cut back by 3 bases and J by 0 bases. The V gene's germline CDR1 is DFQATT and CDR2 SNEGSKA (reference sequence). CDR3 amino acids: CSASRSGRSSYEQYF. The CDR3 coding sequence is TGCAGTGCTAGCAGGAGCGGGAGGAGCTCCTACGAGCAGTACTTC.

This clonotype occurred many times. This chain links TRBV6-6 with TRBJ1-1; 7 nucleotides match TRBD1. With V trimmed by 0 bases and J by 5 bases, 6 bases remained unmatched. From germline, CDR1 is MNHNY and CDR2 SVGAGI (reference sequence). The CDR3 spans 15 residues. The CDR3 region has the DNA TGTGCCAGCAGTTACTCACAGGGGTTTGGGACTGAAGCTTTCTTT. It is translated as CASSYSQGFGTEAFF.

This chain joins TRBV28 and TRBJ1-2, with D possibly TRBD1 on 6 matching bases. The CDR3 loop spans 13 amino acids. Germline V gene lookup returns CDR1 MDHEN and CDR2 SYDVKM. V gave up 8 bases and J gave up 2 bases, with 12 bases separating them. CDR3 protein: CASGPDRNYGYTF. The CDR3 nucleotides read TGTGCCAGCGGTCCGGACAGAAACTATGGCTACACCTTC.

This clonotype was counted at least ten times. This chain joins TRBV11-2 and TRBJ1-1; D ambiguous. There are 14 residues in the CDR3. Germline CDR1 reads SGHAT; CDR2 reads FQNNGV. V lost 4 bases to trimming and J lost 3 bases, with 12 bases between them. In DNA, the CDR3 is TGTGCCAGCAGCTCCGTCAGTCTTGACACTGAAGCTTTCTTT. This translates into CASSSVSLDTEAFF.

This clonotype was seen more than once but under ten times. CDR3 nucleotides: TGTGCCATCAGTGAGTGGCGGGATCAGGTGACCCAGTACTTC. Residues: CAISEWRDQVTQYF. V usage is TRBV10-3 and J usage is TRBJ2-5; a possible D gene is TRBD2 (6 bases). This CDR3 is 14 amino acids long. Germline loops: CDR1 ENHRY, CDR2 SYGVKD. Trimming stripped 1 base from V and 7 bases from J, with 13 bases between.